This T cell receptor (beta chain) was captured by sequencing in a study of T cells after yellow fever vaccination. Study details: The authors prepared low-cell-number fractions using SMART-Seq v4 Ultra Low Input.

UMIs and a universal primer site were added when TCR cDNA was made by 5'RACE template switching. TCRdb recomputed calls from the 5' RACE reads with MiXCR, one row per CDR3 protein. The sample holds roughly 310,000 distinct CDR3 sequences, more than 8.5% seen once. Trimming cost V 4 bases and J 3 bases; bases outside gene matches: 11. The germline gives CDR1 SGHRS, CDR2 YFSETQ. There are 16 residues in the CDR3. Comments on this clonotype: The antigen is unknown.

Findings of the study overall: The study found a weaker secondary response that peaked faster, day 5 versus 15. Clones that expanded after primary vaccination mostly reappeared after the booster (roughly 96% CD4, 70% to 90% CD8).

Sequenced material: PBMCs, taken on the day of the first yellow fever vaccination. The receptor was derived from a man aged 18 to 29 who received the YFV17D yellow fever vaccine. This sequence joins TRBV5-1 and TRBJ1-1, with 8 bases aligning to TRBD1. The CDR3: CASSIRGREGDTEAFF. The CDR3 DNA reads as TGCGCCAGCAGCATCAGGGGGCGGGAGGGGGACACTGAAGCTTTCTTT.